These 32 T cell receptor beta chains share one sample of origin, sequenced in a study of blood T cell repertoires in COVID-19. Measured with immunoSEQ multiplex PCR; TCRdb has only the in-frame clones, and not every one. The sample carries about 140,000 clones, roughly 73% recorded once. The sample comprised peripheral blood. The receptors were sampled from a woman in her 50s with active or convalescent COVID-19.

The rearrangement joins TRBV19 to TRBJ1-2, with D perhaps matching TRBD1 (5 bases). Trimming stripped 2 bases from V and 8 bases from J, with 9 bases between. The germline V gene encodes CDR1 LNHDA and CDR2 SQIVND (reference sequence). The CDR3 has 12 residues. CDR3 DNA: TGTGCCAGTAGTATACAGGGTGTAGGCTACACCTTC. It specifies CASSIQGVGYTF.

The chain uses TRBV18 and TRBJ1-5; 7 bases line up with TRBD1. The CDR3 has 13 residues. The V and J ends lost 4 bases and 5 bases, in that order; junction bases with no gene match: 2. Germline V gene sequence: CDR1 KGHSH, CDR2 LQKENI. As DNA, the CDR3 is TGTGCCAGCTCACTTGACAGGGATCAGCCCCAGCATTTT. This gives the protein CASSLDRDQPQHF. The whole variable domain, remainder taken from reference TRBV18 and TRBJ1-5, is NAGVMQNPRHLVRRRGQEARLRCSPMKGHSHVYWYRQLPEEGLKFMVYLQKENIIDESGMPKERFSAEFPKEGPSILRIQQVVRGDSAAYFCASSLDRDQPQHFGDGTRLSIL.

In DNA form, the CDR3 reads TGTGCCAGCAGTTTTACAGGGGTGACTTCTAACTATGGCTACACCTTC. Translating it yields CASSFTGVTSNYGYTF. V and J are TRBV27 and TRBJ1-2, with 7 bases matching TRBD1. Per germline, CDR1 MNHEY and CDR2 SMNVEV (reference sequence). The V segment lost 3 bases and the J segment 0 bases; nucleotides outside the gene matches: 7. The CDR3 spans 16 residues.

CDR3 bases: TGTGCCAGCAGTCAGGGGAACACGAACACCGGGGAGCTGTTTTTT. Translating it yields CASSQGNTNTGELFF. The chain links TRBV7-2 to TRBJ2-2; D may be TRBD1 (6 bases). V shed 6 bases and J shed 0 bases, with 11 bases lying between them. CDR1 is SGHTA and CDR2 is FQGNSA in the germline V gene. CDR3 length: 15 residues.

The rearrangement joins TRBV6-5 to TRBJ2-5; 8 positions match TRBD2. The CDR3 is 15 residues long. Germline V gene data show CDR1 as MNHEY and CDR2 as SVGAGI. V lost 7 bases to trimming and J lost 2 bases; unmatched junction nucleotides: 9. This CDR3 reads CASKDGGAWQETQYF. The CDR3 DNA reads as TGTGCCAGCAAAGACGGGGGGGCTTGGCAAGAGACCCAGTACTTC.

The chain recombines TRBV29-1 with TRBJ1-1, with D perhaps matching TRBD1 (5 bases). The length of the CDR3 is 14 residues. V was cut by 6 bases and J by 4 bases, with 18 bases left in between. The germline CDR1 and CDR2 sequences are SQVTM and ANQGSEA. CDR3 coding DNA: TGCAGCGTCGCGACATTGGCTAGGGGCACTGAAGCTTTCTTT. It translates to CSVATLARGTEAFF.

J is TRBJ1-1 and V is TRBV10-3; weak D call: TRBD1 (5 bases). CDR1 and CDR2 from the germline V gene are ENHRY and SYGVKD. This CDR3 contains 12 residues. V lost 0 bases and J 11 bases, leaving 10 bases between the germline ends. The CDR3 here is CAISESREGAFF. The CDR3 DNA reads as TGTGCCATCAGTGAGTCCAGGGAGGGGGCTTTCTTT.

The table lists this clone with a few counts. The genes are TRBV10-3 and TRBJ2-7; 10 bases are shared with TRBD1. The V gene end was trimmed by 6 bases and the J gene end by 5 bases; junction bases not matched to a gene: 7. The germline V gene has CDR1 ENHRY and CDR2 SYGVKD. This CDR3 spans 14 amino acids. The CDR3 loop reads CAIRGGTGENEQYF. CDR3 sequence (DNA): TGTGCCATCAGGGGGGGGACAGGGGAAAACGAGCAGTACTTC.

The V gene is TRBV10-3, the J gene TRBJ2-5; TRBD1 aligns across 12 bases. The CDR3 loop spans 15 amino acids. CDR1 and CDR2 (germline): ENHRY, SYGVKD. Trimming at V came to 6 bases and at J to 5 bases, leaving 7 bases not matched to a gene. The CDR3 protein is CAIRGDRGLGETQYF. CDR3 nucleotides: TGTGCCATCAGGGGGGACAGGGGGCTTGGGGAGACCCAGTACTTC.

This clone has only one observation. The chain employs TRBV28 and TRBJ2-7; 9 bases line up with TRBD2. The CDR3 is made up of 15 amino acids. Germline CDR1 and CDR2: MDHEN and SYDVKM. Trimming at V came to 6 bases and at J to 5 bases, leaving 11 bases not matched to a gene. The chain's CDR3 is CASRDTGTSFDEQYF. CDR3 in DNA: TGTGCCAGCAGGGATACCGGGACTAGCTTCGACGAGCAGTACTTC.

The V gene is TRBV7-9, the J gene TRBJ2-7; 10 bases agree with TRBD2. J lost 4 bases, V lost 3 bases, and 6 bases had no gene match. The germline V gene encodes CDR1 SEHNR and CDR2 FQNEAQ (reference sequence). The CDR3 covers 15 residues. The CDR3 sequence: CASSFLLAGVYEQYF. CDR3 DNA sequence: TGTGCCAGCAGCTTCCTCCTAGCGGGAGTGTACGAGCAGTACTTC. Combining the CDR3 with reference TRBV7-9 and TRBJ2-7 gives the whole variable domain DTGVSQNPRHKITKRGQNVTFRCDPISEHNRLYWYRQTLGQGPEFLTYFQNEAQLEKSRLLSDRFSAERPKGSFSTLEIQRTEQGDSAMYLCASSFLLAGVYEQYFGPGTRLTVT.

In nucleotides, the CDR3 is TGTGCCAGCAGCGTGCTAGCGGGGGGTCCCCGGAATGAGCAGTTCTTC. Its translation is CASSVLAGGPRNEQFF. The rearrangement joins TRBV9 to TRBJ2-1; 11 bases agree with TRBD2. Germline trimming cut 2 bases from V and 7 bases from J; bases unmatched to any gene: 8. The length of the CDR3 is 16 residues. Germline V gene sequence: CDR1 SGDLS, CDR2 YYNGEE.

The CDR3, as DNA: TGCGCCAGCAGCTTGGGCGCTCTCTCTGGAAACACCATATATTTT. Its translation: CASSLGALSGNTIYF. The V and J genes are TRBV5-1 and TRBJ1-3; D gene unclear. The CDR3 loop spans 15 amino acids. The V gene lost 0 bases and the J gene lost 0 bases, with 7 bases spanning the gap. Per germline, CDR1 SGHRS and CDR2 YFSETQ.

The chain recombines TRBV9 with TRBJ2-2, with 9 bases that match TRBD2. The CDR3 totals 17 residues. With V trimmed by 4 bases and J by 0 bases, 7 bases remained unmatched. CDR1 and CDR2 (germline): SGDLS, YYNGEE. The CDR3 DNA sequence: TGTGCCAGCAGCCCGAGGGTAGCGGGGGCGAACACCGGGGAGCTGTTTTTT. Translated, it gives CASSPRVAGANTGELFF.

The genes are TRBV9 and TRBJ1-5, with D tentatively TRBD1 (5 bases). V was trimmed by 2 bases and J by 2 bases, leaving 8 bases between them. The CDR3 extends over 14 amino acids. Germline CDR1 and CDR2: SGDLS and YYNGEE. The CDR3 nucleotides read TGTGCCAGCAGCGTGGGGGGAGGCAATCAGCCCCAGCATTTT. This gives the protein CASSVGGGNQPQHF.

V is TRBV7-8 and J is TRBJ1-4, with a possible D match to TRBD1 (5 bases). Germline values: CDR1 SGHVS, CDR2 FQNEAQ. Deletions cut 5 bases from V and 2 bases from J, with 18 bases between. The CDR3 has 17 residues. The CDR3 protein is CASSPIPSGSTNEKLFF. The CDR3 region has the DNA TGTGCCAGCAGCCCAATACCCTCAGGGTCGACTAATGAAAAACTGTTTTTT.

The CDR3 DNA is TGTGCCAGCAGCCCGTCCGGGGAGACCCAGTACTTC. This encodes CASSPSGETQYF. V is TRBV7-2 and J is TRBJ2-5; D gene unclear. Per germline, CDR1 SGHTA and CDR2 FQGNSA. The CDR3 is 12 residues long. V lost 5 bases, J lost 5 bases, and 9 bases lay in between.

Comments on this clone: Other DNA sequences in the sample encode the same CDR3. The chain is built from TRBV7-9 and TRBJ1-5; no firm D call. Germline V gene data show CDR1 as SEHNR and CDR2 as FQNEAQ (reference sequence). The ends were cut back, 1 base at V and 2 bases at J, with 6 bases in the middle. CDR3 length: 14 amino acids. CDR3 region: CASSLDRGNQPQHF. In DNA form, the CDR3 reads TGTGCCAGCAGCTTAGACCGAGGCAATCAGCCCCAGCATTTT.

The V call is TRBV6-6, the J call TRBJ2-4; TRBD1 might be the D (6 bases). V was trimmed by 5 bases and J by 5 bases, leaving 7 bases between them. The CDR3 is 12 residues long. Germline V gives CDR1 MNHNY, CDR2 SVGAGI (reference sequence). CDR3 in amino acids: CASSHRENIQYF. The CDR3 DNA reads as TGTGCCAGCAGTCACAGGGAAAACATTCAGTACTTC.

This chain joins TRBV5-1 and TRBJ1-2; D uncertain. V was cut by 0 bases and J by 6 bases, with 12 bases left in between. The CDR3 totals 14 residues. Germline CDR1 and CDR2: SGHRS and YFSETQ. In DNA, the CDR3 is TGCGCCAGCAGCTTGGCCTATGTTTCGCATGGCTACACCTTC. It yields the protein CASSLAYVSHGYTF.

The genes are TRBV7-2 and TRBJ1-1, with D hard to call. V was pared by 2 bases and J by 3 bases, with 10 bases between. Germline V gives CDR1 SGHTA, CDR2 FQGNSA. This CDR3 region has 14 residues. The CDR3 here is CASSLFARDTEAFF. DNA for the CDR3: TGTGCCAGCAGCTTATTTGCCCGAGACACTGAAGCTTTCTTT.

The chain is built from TRBV10-3 and TRBJ1-1, with 11 bases fitting TRBD1. Unmatched junction bases numbered 2, after V lost 6 bases and J lost 2 bases. The V gene's germline CDR1 is ENHRY and CDR2 SYGVKD. This CDR3 has 14 residues. The CDR3 DNA reads TGTGCCATCAGAAGGACAGGGGGCAACACTGAAGCTTTCTTT. It translates to CAIRRTGGNTEAFF.

CDR3 region: CASSYVAGELFF. CDR3 nucleotides: TGTGCCAGCAGTTACGTCGCCGGGGAGCTGTTTTTT. The chain recombines TRBV6-5 with TRBJ2-2; D remains unclear. The CDR3 sequence is 12 residues long. Trimming stripped 2 bases from V and 6 bases from J, with 4 bases between. Germline assignment: CDR1 MNHEY and CDR2 SVGAGI.

The chain has TRBV4-3 and TRBJ2-1; tentative D call: TRBD2 (5 bases). Germline values: CDR1 LGHNA, CDR2 YSLEER. CDR3 length equals 16 residues. V lost 1 base and J 4 bases, leaving 14 bases between the germline ends. The CDR3 DNA sequence: TGCGCCAGCAGCCAAGCTGGGAGCGGAAGTTACAATGAGCAGTTCTTC. Protein: CASSQAGSGSYNEQFF.

The rearrangement joins TRBV5-4 to TRBJ2-7; 14 bases are shared with TRBD2. J was trimmed by 2 bases and V by 0 bases; bases with no gene match: 7. Germline CDR1 and CDR2: SGHNT and YYREEE (reference sequence). CDR3 length equals 18 residues. DNA for the CDR3: TGTGCCAGCAGCTTGGCCCTTGGACTAGCGGGGGGTACCTACGAGCAGTACTTC. Its translation is CASSLALGLAGGTYEQYF.

This sequence joins TRBV6-5 and TRBJ1-5, with unresolved D. The ends were cut back, 6 bases at V and 6 bases at J, with 12 bases in the middle. Germline V CDR1 and CDR2: MNHEY, SVGAGI. The CDR3 sequence is 13 residues long. The CDR3 DNA sequence: TGTGCCAGCAGGCTAAATGCTGGTCAGCCCCAGCATTTT. Amino acid sequence: CASRLNAGQPQHF.

The table lists this clone with a few counts. This chain links TRBV6-2 or TRBV6-3 with TRBJ1-5; D is perhaps TRBD1 (6 bases). The CDR3 contains 13 residues. Germline V gives CDR1 MNHEY, CDR2 SVGEGT. Trimming removed 6 bases at V and 4 bases at J, with 10 bases between. The CDR3 reads CASSDRRNQPQHF. The CDR3 DNA is TGTGCCAGCAGCGACAGGAGAAATCAGCCCCAGCATTTT.

The chain links TRBV3-1 (or the pseudogene TRBV3-2) to TRBJ1-2; possible D gene TRBD1, 6 bases. The V gene's germline CDR1 is LGHDT and CDR2 YNNKEL (reference sequence). The CDR3 length is 15 residues. V shed 1 base and J shed 4 bases, with 13 bases lying between them. The CDR3 loop is CASSQGTGNLYGYTF. The CDR3 nucleotides are TGTGCCAGCAGCCAAGGAACAGGGAATCTCTATGGCTACACCTTC.

This clone was seen only a few times. The chain links TRBV19 to TRBJ1-1, with D perhaps TRBD1 (5 bases). Trimming stripped 6 bases from V and 8 bases from J, with 22 bases between. The CDR3 consists of 15 residues. Germline V CDR1 and CDR2: LNHDA, SQIVND (reference sequence). The CDR3 DNA is TGTGCCAGTAGGGGGTTCGGCAATGATGGGGCAGAAGCTTTCTTT. As protein: CASRGFGNDGAEAFF. The full variable domain, its missing parts supplied by reference TRBV19 and TRBJ1-1, is DGGITQSPKYLFRKEGQNVTLSCEQNLNHDAMYWYRQDPGQGLRLIYYSQIVNDFQKGDIAEGYSVSREKKESFPLTVTSAQKNPTAFYLCASRGFGNDGAEAFFGQGTRLTVV.

The rearrangement links TRBV28 to TRBJ2-3; 12 positions agree with TRBD2. Trimming cost V 6 bases and J 2 bases; bases outside gene matches: 12. Per germline, CDR1 MDHEN and CDR2 SYDVKM. The CDR3 loop spans 18 amino acids. The DNA for the CDR3 is TGTGCCAGCAGCCTCCGTTGGACTAGCGGGGACCTCACAGATACGCAGTATTTT. As protein: CASSLRWTSGDLTDTQYF. The entire variable domain, with the rest obtained from reference TRBV28 and TRBJ2-3, is as follows: DVKVTQSSRYLVKRTGEKVFLECVQDMDHENMFWYRQDPGLGLRLIYFSYDVKMKEKGDIPEGYSVSREKKERFSLILESASTNQTSMYLCASSLRWTSGDLTDTQYFGPGTRLTVL.

This chain links TRBV10-2 with TRBJ2-4; D gene ambiguous. This CDR3 contains 15 residues. With 7 bases removed from V and 0 bases from J, the gap between germline ends came to 13 bases. Germline CDR1 WSHSY, CDR2 SAAADI. The CDR3 is CASTRSSLAKNIQYF. The CDR3 nucleotides read TGCGCCAGCACGAGGTCTAGTCTAGCCAAAAACATTCAGTACTTC.

The J gene is TRBJ1-1, the V gene TRBV19; D is uncertain. V was cut by 4 bases and J by 0 bases, with 9 bases left in between. CDR3 length: 14 amino acids. Looked up from germline, CDR1 is LNHDA and CDR2 is SQIVND (reference sequence). CDR3 in amino acids: CASSRRAMNTEAFF. The DNA of the CDR3 is TGTGCCAGTAGTAGGAGGGCGATGAACACTGAAGCTTTCTTT.